The 4 T cell receptor beta chains presented below share a single source sample, sequenced in a study of blood T cells in healthy people across ages. Sample-barcoded 5' priming and a J-beta primer mix drove a second PCR of roughly 6 to 12 cycles. MiXCR, run by TCRdb on the 5' RACE reads, gives a single entry per CDR3 protein. The sample gives approximately 1.5 million distinct CDR3 sequences, 30% to 35% of which show up once; around 11% is in the top ten. The sequencing input was blood. The receptor set was obtained from a woman aged 25 to 39 in good health.

A note on this clonotype: This clone may be a read error of a much larger clone one base away. No conserved phenylalanine or tryptophan is present at the end of the CDR3, so a read error is the likely explanation. The V and J genes are TRBV20-1 and TRBJ2-7; 7 bases align to TRBD2. The V and J ends lost 5 bases and 6 bases, in that order; junction bases with no gene match: 16. Germline loops: CDR1 DFQATT, CDR2 SNEGSKA (reference sequence). CDR3 length equals 15 residues. The CDR3 sequence: CSAVFTQRGGSEQYC. The CDR3 nucleotides read TGCAGTGCTGTCTTTACCCAGCGGGGAGGTAGCGAGCAGTACTGC.

This clonotype was seen just once. This chain connects TRBV28 to TRBJ2-5, with D perhaps TRBD2 (7 bases). The CDR3 runs to 16 residues. Germline V gene sequence: CDR1 MDHEN, CDR2 SYDVKM. Trimming pared 7 bases from V and 5 bases from J, leaving 23 bases between. The CDR3 bases are TGTGCCAGCACCAACCAAGGGGGGGACCCTGGGGAGACCCAGTACTTC. This translates into CASTNQGGDPGETQYF.

The count of this clonotype is one. The chain employs TRBV5-1 and TRBJ1-1; D ambiguous. V lost 3 bases and J lost 8, with 14 bases in between. This CDR3 comprises 13 residues. The germline V gene has CDR1 SGHRS and CDR2 YFSETQ. This chain's CDR3 is CASSSGSSPEAFF. In nucleotides, the CDR3 is TGCGCCAGCAGCTCCGGGTCCTCCCCAGAAGCTTTCTTT.

This chain uses TRBV6-2 or TRBV6-3 with TRBJ1-1, with 8 nucleotides matching TRBD1. This CDR3 contains 19 residues. Germline V CDR1 and CDR2: MNHEY, SVGEGT. V was pared by 4 bases and J by 0 bases, with 16 bases of the junction left unmatched. The CDR3 is CASSCSRQGARVLNTEAFF. CDR3 nucleotides: TGTGCCAGCAGTTGCTCCAGGCAGGGGGCTAGAGTACTGAACACTGAAGCTTTCTTT.